A single sample gave rise to the 29 T cell receptor beta chains below, sequenced in a study of CD8 T cells in ankylosing spondylitis. One entry per CDR3 protein results from TCRdb running MiXCR on the 5' RACE reads. The sample yields some 140,000 distinct CDR3 sequences, roughly 8% seen once. The sequenced material came from synovial fluid, either unsorted or a sorted T cell fraction (not recorded which). All receptors come from a male donor with ankylosing spondylitis.

The V and J genes are TRBV11-2 and TRBJ2-1, with 7 bases matching TRBD1. This CDR3 has 15 amino acids. The V gene end was trimmed by 5 bases and the J gene end by 2 bases; junction bases not matched to a gene: 6. CDR1 SGHAT and CDR2 FQNNGV come from the germline V gene. The CDR3 protein is CASSPTTGTYNEQFF. CDR3 sequence (DNA): TGTGCCAGCAGCCCGACGACAGGGACCTACAATGAGCAGTTCTTC.

The rearrangement uses TRBV20-1 and TRBJ1-1; D possibly corresponds to TRBD1 (6 bases). CDR3 length: 14 residues. Trimming removed 4 bases at V and 3 bases at J, with 15 bases between. Germline V CDR1 and CDR2: DFQATT, SNEGSKA (reference sequence). The CDR3 DNA sequence: TGCAGTGCTATACACAGGGTGGATGACACTGAAGCTTTCTTT. Its translation: CSAIHRVDDTEAFF.

This clonotype was detected a few times. The chain is built from TRBV11-2 and TRBJ1-1; 10 bases fit TRBD1. J gave up 1 base and V 5 bases, and 13 bases lay outside the gene matches. The CDR3 runs to 18 residues. Germline CDR1 is SGHAT and CDR2 is FQNNGV. Written as DNA, the CDR3 is TGTGCCAGCAGCCCAGACAGGGGGCCACCCAATTCGAACACTGAAGCTTTCTTT. Residues: CASSPDRGPPNSNTEAFF.

In this sample, this clonotype turned up many times. The DNA of the CDR3 is TGTGCCAGCAGTCGAGCAGGGTTTCCCTACGAGCAGTACTTC. This codes for CASSRAGFPYEQYF. This rearrangement joins TRBV14 to TRBJ2-7; weak D call: TRBD1 (5 bases). This CDR3 region has 14 residues. The V gene's germline CDR1 is SGHDN and CDR2 FVKESK. V lost 6 bases to trimming and J lost 2 bases, with 14 bases between them.

This clonotype was recorded at least ten times. The CDR3 protein is CASTPPVHQGIDTQYF. The CDR3 DNA reads as TGTGCCAGCACCCCACCCGTCCACCAGGGGATTGATACGCAGTATTTT. This sequence joins TRBV5-4 and TRBJ2-3; D is possibly TRBD1 (6 bases). Germline V gene data show CDR1 as SGHNT and CDR2 as YYREEE (reference sequence). Trimming cost V 6 bases and J 6 bases, with 23 bases left between them. The CDR3 has 16 residues.

In its sample, this clonotype was seen many times. V is TRBV5-1 and J is TRBJ1-1, with D unresolved. CDR1 and CDR2 (germline): SGHRS, YFSETQ. V lost 3 bases and J lost 4, with 10 bases in between. The CDR3 covers 13 residues. The CDR3 region is CASSSYGGTEAFF. CDR3 in DNA: TGCGCCAGCAGCTCCTACGGAGGCACTGAAGCTTTCTTT.

The table lists this clonotype with many counts. This sequence joins TRBV6-5 and TRBJ1-4; D unresolved. The CDR3 has 14 residues. V was trimmed by 0 bases and J by 7 bases, leaving 9 bases between them. Germline CDR1 MNHEY, CDR2 SVGAGI. This chain's CDR3 is CASSYSGSGEKLFF. CDR3 coding DNA: TGTGCCAGCAGTTACTCCGGATCGGGTGAAAAACTGTTTTTT.

This rearrangement joins TRBV20-1 to TRBJ2-5; D is uncertain. Trimming pared 2 bases from V and 4 bases from J, leaving 14 bases between. Germline CDR1 reads DFQATT; CDR2 reads SNEGSKA (reference sequence). CDR3 length: 14 residues. The CDR3 nucleotides read TGCAGTGCTAGAAGGAATCGTCGGTCAGAGACCCAGTACTTC. Translating gives CSARRNRRSETQYF.

This clonotype was counted ten times or more. The rearrangement uses TRBV29-1 and TRBJ1-1; D is undetermined. This CDR3 has 15 residues. V lost 5 bases, J lost 2 bases, and 18 bases lay in between. From germline, CDR1 is SQVTM and CDR2 ANQGSEA. In nucleotides, the CDR3 is TGCAGCGTTAATCTCGGACCGGACCGCAACACTGAAGCTTTCTTT. Encoded protein: CSVNLGPDRNTEAFF.

The V gene is TRBV20-1, the J gene TRBJ1-2; tentatively, D is TRBD1 (6 bases). V lost 6 bases to trimming and J lost 2 bases, with 22 bases between them. The CDR3 runs to 16 residues. Germline-derived CDR1 and CDR2 are DFQATT and SNEGSKA (reference sequence). For the CDR3, the DNA is TGCAGTGCCCCATTAGGGGGGCGGACGGGCAACTATGGCTACACCTTC. As protein: CSAPLGGRTGNYGYTF.

There are many counts of this clonotype. The chain uses TRBV7-2 and TRBJ2-7, with D perhaps TRBD1 (6 bases). CDR3 length equals 13 residues. V was clipped by 4 bases and J by 1 base, with 8 bases between them. Germline loops: CDR1 SGHTA, CDR2 FQGNSA. CDR3 sequence (DNA): TGTGCCAGCAGCTCCAGGGGTTCCTACGAGCAGTACTTC. Translating gives CASSSRGSYEQYF.

The chain is built from TRBV6-1 and TRBJ2-1; unclear D gene. Trimming removed 6 bases at V and 4 bases at J, with 10 bases between. Germline CDR1 is MNHNS and CDR2 is SASEGT. The CDR3 extends over 13 amino acids. In nucleotides, the CDR3 is TGTGCCAGCAGACGCCCTGCGTACAATGAGCAGTTCTTC. This encodes CASRRPAYNEQFF.

The chain carries TRBV20-1 and TRBJ2-3, with 7 bases lining up with TRBD1. The CDR3 runs to 14 residues. Trimming at V came to 3 bases and at J to 0 bases, leaving 3 bases not matched to a gene. Germline assignment: CDR1 DFQATT and CDR2 SNEGSKA (reference sequence). CDR3 sequence (DNA): TGCAGTGCTAGGTTGACAGGGAGCACAGATACGCAGTATTTT. It is translated as CSARLTGSTDTQYF.

This clonotype was counted at least ten times. This chain connects TRBV28 to TRBJ2-7, with TRBD1 matching 12 bases. V lost 5 bases and J lost 7; bases outside the gene matches: 9. The CDR3 contains 15 residues. Germline assignment: CDR1 MDHEN and CDR2 SYDVKM. CDR3 sequence reads: CASSLSGQGAREQYF. For the CDR3, the DNA is TGTGCCAGCAGTCTATCGGGACAGGGGGCGAGGGAGCAGTACTTC.

About this clonotype: A clone one base away is much larger, so this may be a read error. The chain combines TRBV27 with TRBJ2-3; the match to TRBD1 covers 9 bases. V trimming: 10 bases; J trimming: 3 bases; junction bases outside the gene matches: 8. CDR3 length: 14 residues. Germline assignment: CDR1 MNHEY and CDR2 SMNVEV (reference sequence). As DNA, the CDR3 is TGTGCCATCTCGGACAGGGGAGCGACAGATACGCAGTATTTT. It codes for CAISDRGATDTQYF.

This clonotype showed up many times. The rearrangement uses TRBV20-1 and TRBJ2-1; 9 positions agree with TRBD2. This CDR3 region has 15 residues. Germline V CDR1 and CDR2: DFQATT, SNEGSKA (reference sequence). V lost 1 base to trimming and J lost 5 bases; unmatched junction nucleotides: 6. This chain's CDR3 is CSARGISGSDNEQFF. CDR3 nucleotide sequence: TGCAGTGCTAGAGGAATTAGCGGGAGCGACAATGAGCAGTTCTTC.

This clonotype was detected ten times or more. This chain uses TRBV7-2 with TRBJ2-3; 7 nucleotides match TRBD2. The J segment lost 5 bases and the V segment lost 1 base, leaving 6 bases of the junction unmatched. Germline CDR1 reads SGHTA; CDR2 reads FQGNSA. The CDR3 is made up of 15 amino acids. CDR3 region: CASSLVAGVRDTQYF. In nucleotides, the CDR3 is TGTGCCAGCAGCTTAGTTGCGGGGGTTCGAGATACGCAGTATTTT.

Ten or more counts support this clonotype. The CDR3 bases are TGTGCCAGCAGCCCCGTTCTAGGACAAGTAAATGAGCAGTTCTTC. Amino acids: CASSPVLGQVNEQFF. The chain employs TRBV11-2 and TRBJ2-1, with D possibly being TRBD1 (5 bases). This CDR3 is 15 amino acids long. Germline V gene lookup returns CDR1 SGHAT and CDR2 FQNNGV. Trimming took off 5 bases at V and 7 bases at J, with 18 bases between the two ends.

This chain uses TRBV11-2 with TRBJ1-1; TRBD1 matches 8 bases. The CDR3 consists of 16 residues. V shed 1 base and J 9 bases; nucleotides not matched to a gene: 13. CDR1 and CDR2 (germline): SGHAT, FQNNGV. Here the CDR3 DNA reads TGTGCCAGCAGCTTAGTACCCCCCGGGACAGGAGGGCAAGCTTTCTTT. It yields the protein CASSLVPPGTGGQAFF.

CDR3: CASSLHTLGGESPNEQFF. DNA of the CDR3: TGTGCCAGCAGCCTCCATACCCTAGGGGGGGAAAGTCCCAATGAGCAGTTCTTC. This chain joins TRBV6-1 and TRBJ2-1; D may be TRBD2 (7 bases). Trimming left V 6 bases short and J 6 bases short, with 27 bases between. The CDR3 has 18 residues. Per germline, CDR1 MNHNS and CDR2 SASEGT.

This clonotype was found a few times. This chain joins TRBV7-8 and TRBJ1-6; 8 positions agree with TRBD1. The germline V gene has CDR1 SGHVS and CDR2 FQNEAQ. The CDR3 has 15 residues. Germline trimming cut 2 bases from V and 10 bases from J; bases unmatched to any gene: 7. The CDR3 is CASSLSGQGGSPLHF. CDR3 sequence (DNA): TGTGCCAGCAGCTTAAGCGGACAGGGAGGATCACCCCTCCACTTT.

This clonotype was recorded many times. V and J are TRBV7-2 and TRBJ2-1; the match to TRBD2 covers 11 bases. Per germline, CDR1 SGHTA and CDR2 FQGNSA. V was pared by 9 bases and J by 9 bases, with 7 bases of the junction left unmatched. CDR3 size: 13 residues. In DNA, the CDR3 is TGTGCCAGTCGAAATAGCGGGGGGGGTGAGCAGTTCTTC. As protein: CASRNSGGGEQFF.

V and J are TRBV6-4 and TRBJ2-2, with D tentatively TRBD1 (6 bases). This CDR3 has 15 amino acids. Trimming cost V 7 bases and J 4 bases, with 16 bases left between them. The germline CDR1 and CDR2 sequences are MRHNA and SNTAGT. CDR3 bases: TGTGCCAGCATCGACAGGAAAGCCGGCACCGGGGAGCTGTTTTTT. It translates to CASIDRKAGTGELFF.

This clonotype was found many times. The chain uses TRBV6-2 or TRBV6-3 and TRBJ2-1; D remains ambiguous. V was cut by 6 bases and J by 0 bases, with 9 bases left in between. The germline V gene encodes CDR1 MNHEY and CDR2 SVGEGT. The CDR3 length is 14 residues. The chain's CDR3 is CASSLQVSYNEQFF. DNA for the CDR3: TGTGCCAGCAGCCTTCAGGTCTCCTACAATGAGCAGTTCTTC.

This clonotype was counted at least ten times. At one end, the junction sequence differs from germline, possibly due to a read error. J is TRBJ1-1 and V is TRBV7-7, with TRBD1 identical over 9 bases. Germline V gene sequence: CDR1 SSHAT, CDR2 FNYEAQ (reference sequence). The CDR3 loop spans 15 amino acids. The CDR3 here is CASSLADRGATEAFF. The DNA for the CDR3 is TGTGCTAGCAGCTTAGCAGACAGGGGGGCCACTGAAGCTTTCTTT.

This clonotype was seen many times. The chain recombines TRBV28 with TRBJ2-5; D perhaps matches TRBD2 (6 bases). This CDR3 is 12 amino acids long. Germline V CDR1 and CDR2: MDHEN, SYDVKM. The germline V and J ends were trimmed by 2 bases and 7 bases, with 8 bases remaining between them. The CDR3 region is CASSLGGRTQYF. DNA for the CDR3: TGTGCCAGCAGTTTAGGAGGGAGGACCCAGTACTTC.

This clonotype was seen a few times. This CDR3 is CASSLLGQGLEQYF. CDR3 sequence (DNA): TGTGCCAGCAGCCTTCTCGGACAGGGCCTCGAGCAGTACTTC. The chain recombines TRBV6-1 with TRBJ2-7; 8 nucleotides match TRBD1. V lost 6 bases and J lost 6; bases outside the gene matches: 10. Germline CDR1 MNHNS, CDR2 SASEGT. This CDR3 is built from 14 residues.

The chain carries TRBV5-5 and TRBJ2-7, with D possibly being TRBD1 or TRBD2 (5 bases each). V lost 2 bases, J lost 3 bases, and 15 bases lay in between. The CDR3 sequence is 15 residues long. The germline gives CDR1 SGHKS, CDR2 YYEKEE (reference sequence). This chain's CDR3 is CASSLQVVGGYEQYF. CDR3 in DNA: TGTGCCAGCAGCTTACAGGTGGTTGGAGGCTACGAGCAGTACTTC.

This clonotype has at least ten counts. This chain uses TRBV6-4 with TRBJ1-5; D perhaps matches TRBD1 (5 bases). This CDR3 has 16 residues. Germline CDR1 and CDR2: MRHNA and SNTAGT. V lost 11 bases, J lost 3 bases, and 23 bases lay in between. CDR3 amino acids: CALSQDRGPFNQPQHF. The CDR3 DNA follows: TGTGCCTTATCGCAGGATAGGGGTCCTTTCAATCAGCCCCAGCATTTT.